This T cell receptor (beta chain) derives from a study of CD8+ T cells in alopecia areata. Study background: At a dose of 5 to 10 mg twice daily, oral tofacitinib was given to treated patients.

TCR sequencing used cDNA made by reverse transcription of extracted RNA. Method: immunoSEQ multiplex PCR; TCRdb's copy keeps in-frame clones and lacks some. The sample yields hundreds of thousands of clones, about 62% seen once. Trimming removed 3 bases from V and 6 bases from J, with 18 bases in between. Germline-derived CDR1 and CDR2 are GTSNPN and SVGIG (reference sequence). This CDR3 contains 15 residues. Indicated treatment: oral pan-JAK inhibitor, 5-10 mg twice daily. The V gene is TRBV30, the J gene TRBJ1-5, with D possibly matching TRBD1 (5 bases). This sequence originates from a human donor with alopecia areata. The sample was CD4+ T cells sorted from blood, taken between weeks 51 and 52, from a patient treated with tofacitinib. The DNA for the CDR3 is TGTGCCTGGAGGAGCTCGGGGGAAGGCTCTCAGCCCCAGCATTTT. This codes for CAWRSSGEGSQPQHF.